Listed below are T cell receptor beta chains from one sample, sequenced in a study. A single record per CDR3 protein comes from TCRdb applying MiXCR to the RT-PCR reads. The sample contains 650,000 to 800,000 distinct CDR3 sequences, approximately 15% of which appear only once. Sequenced input: memory CD4+ T cells from blood. The receptors derive from a female donor in good health, serving as a healthy control. The conserved cysteine and the conserved F or W are not part of the CDR3 here. Rows give clone size only sometimes, using once, few, many, or a class for an expanded clone.

size | length | V | CDR3
many | 10 | TRBV27 | ASSVRGQPQH
many | 10 | TRBV24-1 | ATADGNTEAF
many | 14 | TRBV11-2 | ASSLRGDSSYNEQF
few | 11 | TRBV11-1 | ASSDIGASRQF
many | 12 | TRBV28 | ASSTGSGNYGYT
- | 13 | TRBV6-5 | ASRIAGANTGELF
- | 17 | TRBV28 | ASSKVWGGLAGRDETQY
many | 13 | TRBV6-6 | ASSRQGSSYNEQF
- | 14 | TRBV20-1 | SGRVGRTFDYNEQF
- | 12 | TRBV6-2/TRBV6-3 | ASSWGHQWETQY
- | 14 | TRBV9 | ASSATGGANTGELF
- | 13 | TRBV5-1 | ASSLGDPTYNEQF
- | 13 | TRBV7-2 | ASSVKWGSQETQY
- | 13 | TRBV12-3/TRBV12-4 | SSSFNRGRGETQY
few | 11 | TRBV3-1 | ASSQRGITEAF
few | 12 | TRBV7-2 | ASSLAPGPYGYT
- | 14 | TRBV15 | ATSRVPGDVTDTQY
few | 13 | TRBV7-9 | ASSLVLGGSTEAF
many | 11 | TRBV6-1 | ASSEQGGTEAF
- | 13 | TRBV25-1 | ASSELEGAGETQY
many | 13 | TRBV5-1 | ASSPRTGYGSEAF
many | 11 | TRBV7-2 | ASSPTSGEKLF
- | 13 | TRBV12-3/TRBV12-4 | ASSSGGAANEKLF
many | 14 | TRBV27 | ASSLWGERGPQPQH
- | 15 | TRBV18 | ASSPGQGQYSNQPQH
- | 6 | TRBV7-2 | ASSLVI
many | 16 | TRBV20-1 | SARGTSGGGQTAGELF